This T cell receptor beta chain stems from a study of T-cell reconstitution after alpha-beta-depleted transplantation in children. As for this clonotype: A clone one base away is much larger, so this may be a read error.

Preparation of the TCRbeta library was carried out with unique molecular identifiers. Each CDR3 protein gets one entry after TCRdb re-called the PCR reads with MiXCR. The table shows fewer than 700,000 distinct CDR3 sequences, with roughly 13% occurring only once. The V and J ends lost 0 bases and 6 bases respectively, with 21 bases between them. The CDR3 sequence is 17 residues long. CDR1 is SGHVS, CDR2 FQNEAQ, per germline. The receptor's source is a male patient younger than 18 who had a stem cell transplant for acute myeloid leukemia, so the T cells may come from the graft donor. The sequences come from PBMCs, mostly from graft donor cells, collected 360 days after TCRalphabeta/CD19-depleted stem cell transplant. This chain joins TRBV7-8 and TRBJ2-7; possibly TRBD2 for D (6 bases). This chain's CDR3 is CASSLALLAVKHFEQYF. The DNA for the CDR3 is TGTGCCAGCAGCTTAGCCCTCTTAGCGGTAAAGCACTTCGAGCAGTACTTC.